The 12 T cell receptor beta chains presented below share a single source sample, sequenced in a study of cytomegalovirus exposure and HLA in healthy donors. The PCR had 60 Vbeta and 13 Jbeta primers. Only in-frame clones appear in the TCRdb table, and some are missing; sequencing was by immunoSEQ multiplex PCR. Here the sample spans some 150,000 clones, around 84% being singletons. Material for sequencing was PBMCs. These receptors were taken from a woman between 18 and 30 years old in good health and CMV-seronegative.

V gene TRBV5-1 combines with J gene TRBJ2-1, with 14 bases lining up with TRBD2. The ends lost 4 bases at V and 4 bases at J; junction bases unmatched: 10. This CDR3 comprises 18 residues. The germline gives CDR1 SGHRS, CDR2 YFSETQ. The CDR3 nucleotides read TGCGCCAGCAGCCCACGGGGACTAGCGGGGGAAATTTACAATGAGCAGTTCTTC. Translation gives CASSPRGLAGEIYNEQFF.

This chain links TRBV5-8 with TRBJ2-3, with D unclear. In germline, CDR1 is SGHTS, CDR2 YDEGEE. V lost 1 base and J 1 base, leaving 4 bases between the germline ends. This CDR3 is built from 13 residues. This CDR3 is CASSLFGTDTQYF. DNA for the CDR3: TGTGCCAGCAGCTTGTTCGGCACAGATACGCAGTATTTT.

The chain joins TRBV28 to TRBJ2-2, with TRBD2 as a possible D gene (5 bases). This CDR3 comprises 13 residues. V was shortened by 11 bases and J by 4 bases, with 14 bases between the two germline ends. Looked up from germline, CDR1 is MDHEN and CDR2 is SYDVKM. The CDR3 nucleotides read TGTGCCTCCAGGCTAGCCGCCACCGGGGAGCTGTTTTTT. Translation gives CASRLAATGELFF.

The chain is built from TRBV4-1 and TRBJ1-3; no firm D call. CDR3 length: 15 amino acids. Germline assignment: CDR1 MGHRA and CDR2 YSYEKL. Trimming cost V 1 base and J 1 base, with 8 bases left between them. The CDR3 nucleotides read TGCGCCAGCAGCCAAGGAGCGAGGTCTGGAAACACCATATATTTT. As protein: CASSQGARSGNTIYF.

The chain uses TRBV7-9 and TRBJ2-7; 8 nucleotides line up with TRBD1. Germline V gene lookup returns CDR1 SEHNR and CDR2 FQNEAQ (reference sequence). V lost 5 bases and J lost 0; bases outside the gene matches: 3. This CDR3 contains 14 residues. CDR3 amino acids: CASSPDRVSYEQYF. CDR3 sequence (DNA): TGTGCCAGCAGCCCGGACAGGGTCTCCTACGAGCAGTACTTC.

A few counts support this clone. This chain joins TRBV5-6 and TRBJ2-7, with a tentative D call TRBD1 (6 bases). The CDR3 totals 13 residues. V dropped 4 bases and J dropped 0 bases, with 8 bases sitting between them. Germline V gene data show CDR1 as SGHDT and CDR2 as YYEEEE. The CDR3 spells CASSQDSSYEQYF. CDR3 nucleotide sequence: TGTGCCAGCAGCCAGGACAGCTCCTACGAGCAGTACTTC.

The rearrangement joins TRBV6-5 to TRBJ2-3; D possibly corresponds to TRBD2 (6 bases). CDR1 and CDR2 (germline): MNHEY, SVGAGI. The CDR3 contains 15 residues. V was shortened by 2 bases and J by 1 base, with 10 bases between the two germline ends. In DNA, the CDR3 is TGTGCCAGCAGTTACGAGGCGGGACGCACAGATACGCAGTATTTT. Its protein is CASSYEAGRTDTQYF.

This chain links TRBV5-6 with TRBJ2-5; 8 bases fit TRBD1. From germline, CDR1 is SGHDT and CDR2 YYEEEE. With 0 bases clipped from V and 5 bases from J, the junction kept 0 bases outside the gene matches. The CDR3 is 13 residues long. The CDR3 DNA reads as TGTGCCAGCAGCTTGGACAGGGGGGAGACCCAGTACTTC. This codes for CASSLDRGETQYF.

The rearrangement uses TRBV9 and TRBJ2-3; 10 bases match TRBD2. Germline trimming cut 3 bases from V and 3 bases from J; bases unmatched to any gene: 7. This CDR3 has 16 residues. Per germline, CDR1 SGDLS and CDR2 YYNGEE. CDR3 residues: CASSAPSGSSTDTQYF. CDR3 DNA sequence: TGTGCCAGCAGCGCACCTAGCGGGAGTTCGACAGATACGCAGTATTTT.

The chain joins TRBV5-4 to TRBJ2-5; D call uncertain. CDR3 length equals 13 residues. Trimming stripped 0 bases from V and 5 bases from J, with 8 bases between. Germline values: CDR1 SGHNT, CDR2 YYREEE (reference sequence). The CDR3 loop reads CASSLVEAETQYF. The CDR3 region has the DNA TGTGCCAGCAGCTTGGTCGAGGCGGAGACCCAGTACTTC.

The V gene is TRBV4-3, the J gene TRBJ2-5; 7 bases fit TRBD2. V shed 0 bases, J shed 4 bases, and the junction held 11 bases outside the gene matches. Germline CDR1 is LGHNA and CDR2 is YSLEER. There are 17 residues in the CDR3. This chain's CDR3 is CASSQDPEGGPRETQYF. Here the CDR3 DNA reads TGCGCCAGCAGCCAAGATCCAGAGGGAGGGCCTCGAGAGACCCAGTACTTC.

The chain is built from TRBV6-4 and TRBJ2-2; D is ambiguous. This CDR3 has 13 amino acids. Trimming cost V 2 bases and J 1 base, with 2 bases left between them. The germline V gene has CDR1 MRHNA and CDR2 SNTAGT. CDR3 sequence reads: CASSDRNTGELFF. DNA for the CDR3: TGTGCCAGCAGTGACCGGAACACCGGGGAGCTGTTTTTT.